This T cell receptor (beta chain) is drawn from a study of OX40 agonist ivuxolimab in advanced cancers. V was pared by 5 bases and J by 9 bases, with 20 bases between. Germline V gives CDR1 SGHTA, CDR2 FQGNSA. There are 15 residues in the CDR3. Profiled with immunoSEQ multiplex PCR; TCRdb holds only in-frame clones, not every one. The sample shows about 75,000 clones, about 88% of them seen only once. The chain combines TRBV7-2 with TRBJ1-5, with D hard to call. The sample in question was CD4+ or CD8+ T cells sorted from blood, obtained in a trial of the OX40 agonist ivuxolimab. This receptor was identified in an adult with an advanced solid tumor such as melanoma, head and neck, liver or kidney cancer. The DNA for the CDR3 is TGTGCCAGCAGCCCAGGACCAAGTTCAGCCCTGCCCCAGCATTTT. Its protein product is CASSPGPSSALPQHF.